The present TCR beta chain was sequenced within a study of T cells after yellow fever vaccination. As concerns this clonotype: Antigen: not known.

The 5'RACE template-switching step produced TCR cDNA and added a universal primer site and UMIs. TCRdb independently ran MiXCR on the 5' RACE reads; one entry per CDR3 protein. The sample contains 450,000 to 650,000 distinct CDR3 sequences, approximately 15% of which appear only once. The germline gives CDR1 SGHAT, CDR2 FQNNGV. The CDR3 is 15 residues long. Trimming removed 3 bases from V and 7 bases from J; junction bases left unmatched: 7. Study outcomes and limitations: Shared CD4/CD8 clonotypes were a small share, likely from convergent recombination. Weaker overall was a secondary response that nonetheless peaked faster, on day 5 versus 15.

V is TRBV11-2 and J is TRBJ2-1; 9 bases line up with TRBD2. The sequences come from PBMCs, collected on the day of the yellow fever booster vaccination. The sequence came from a man aged 30 to 45 who received the YFV17D yellow fever vaccine. The CDR3 loop is CASSFGGRVRNEQFF. In nucleotides, the CDR3 is TGTGCCAGCAGCTTCGGCGGGAGGGTTAGGAATGAGCAGTTCTTC.